The clone carrying this T cell receptor beta chain has a single count. The antigen is not known. The length of the CDR3 is 15 residues. V lost 2 bases to trimming and J lost 4 bases, with 15 bases between them. The germline V gene encodes CDR1 ENHRY and CDR2 SYGVKD. The data stem from a study of cytotoxic CD8 clonotypes in ibrutinib-treated CLL. Looking at the study overall: Median treatment time before response sampling was around twelve months, range 6 to 36.

General study findings and limits: Baseline clonality exceeded age-matched healthy donors and tracked circulating CD8+ T-cell counts.

Libraries were prepared by immunoSEQ multiplex PCR; TCRdb keeps only in-frame clonotypes and omits some of them. This table has some 130,000 clones, approximately 85% appearing once. The V call is TRBV10-3, the J call TRBJ2-7; D is ambiguous. This receptor was identified in a human donor with chronic lymphocytic leukemia. Sequenced material: PBMCs, taken after 24 months of ibrutinib treatment. In DNA, the CDR3 is TGTGCCATCAGTGAGAAGGCAGGCGGCTGGTACGAGCAGTACTTC. Encoded protein: CAISEKAGGWYEQYF.